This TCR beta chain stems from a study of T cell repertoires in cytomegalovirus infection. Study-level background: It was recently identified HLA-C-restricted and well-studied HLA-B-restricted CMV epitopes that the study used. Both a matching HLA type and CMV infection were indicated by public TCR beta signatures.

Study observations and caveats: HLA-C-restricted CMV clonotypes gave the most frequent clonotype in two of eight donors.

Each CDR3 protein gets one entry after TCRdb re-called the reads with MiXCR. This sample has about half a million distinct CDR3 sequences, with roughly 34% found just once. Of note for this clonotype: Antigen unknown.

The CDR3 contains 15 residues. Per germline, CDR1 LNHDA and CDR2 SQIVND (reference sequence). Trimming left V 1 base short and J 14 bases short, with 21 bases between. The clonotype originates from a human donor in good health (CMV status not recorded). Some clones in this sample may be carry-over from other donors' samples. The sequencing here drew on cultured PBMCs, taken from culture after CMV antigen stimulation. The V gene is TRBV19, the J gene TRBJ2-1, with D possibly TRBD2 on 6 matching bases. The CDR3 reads CASSIARGSLVREFF. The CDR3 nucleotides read TGTGCCAGTAGTATAGCGCGGGGCAGCCTTGTTCGCGAGTTCTTC.